The clone carrying this TCR beta chain was observed a few times. The target antigen is unknown. TCR beta CDR3 region amplification was performed from RNA transcripts. Using the HTBI primer set, a first-round RT-PCR was run on the TCR CDR3. TCRdb analysed the multiplex PCR reads with MiXCR anew, one entry per CDR3 protein. The data contain about 260,000 distinct CDR3 sequences, roughly 22% of them singletons. Patients with uncontrolled infections, other autoimmune diseases, pregnancy or lactation were excluded. The PBMCs had their origin in about 9.7 ml of fresh peripheral blood. The data belong to a study of T cells in Graves' hyperthyroidism and ophthalmopathy. Overall study context: The initial diagnosis was the point when peripheral blood was collected, ahead of any treatment.

Study-level results: Expanded thyroid clonotypes (above 0.001) were mostly also found in blood.

Sequencing was done on a sample of blood. The source of this sequence is a man aged 25-45 years with Graves' ophthalmopathy.

In DNA form, the CDR3 reads TGTGCCAGCACTTCAATGGGAAGCTACAATGAGCAGTTCTTC. Protein: CASTSMGSYNEQFF. The J gene is TRBJ2-1, the V gene TRBV12-3 or TRBV12-4; D remains unclear. Trimming took 7 bases from V and 3 from J, leaving 13 bases between them. There are 14 residues in the CDR3.